This entry describes one TCR beta chain. Its antigen is not known. Use of 60 Vbeta and 13 Jbeta primers characterized the PCR. Measured with immunoSEQ multiplex PCR; TCRdb has only the in-frame clones, and not every one. This sample has 200,000 or so clones, with more than 70% found just once. The sample originates from a study of cytomegalovirus exposure and HLA in healthy donors. Study-level results: TRBV6-2, TRBV6-3 and some other V segments were unresolvable in 87-base-pair reads. The authors later found most CMV-associated TCR beta chains appeared HLA-restricted. The likely origin of a cluster of highly shared sequence variants was a sequencing artifact.

After removal of 6 bases from V and 3 bases from J, the junction contained 7 bases not matched to a gene. Germline CDR1 SNHLY, CDR2 FYNNEI. The CDR3 totals 16 residues. This TCR was recovered from a boy younger than 18 in good health and CMV-seronegative. J is TRBJ2-4 and V is TRBV2, with 11 bases lining up with TRBD1. The sequenced sample consisted of PBMCs. This chain's CDR3 is CASRARTGGVKNIQYF. The CDR3 nucleotides read TGTGCCAGCAGAGCCCGGACAGGGGGCGTCAAAAACATTCAGTACTTC.